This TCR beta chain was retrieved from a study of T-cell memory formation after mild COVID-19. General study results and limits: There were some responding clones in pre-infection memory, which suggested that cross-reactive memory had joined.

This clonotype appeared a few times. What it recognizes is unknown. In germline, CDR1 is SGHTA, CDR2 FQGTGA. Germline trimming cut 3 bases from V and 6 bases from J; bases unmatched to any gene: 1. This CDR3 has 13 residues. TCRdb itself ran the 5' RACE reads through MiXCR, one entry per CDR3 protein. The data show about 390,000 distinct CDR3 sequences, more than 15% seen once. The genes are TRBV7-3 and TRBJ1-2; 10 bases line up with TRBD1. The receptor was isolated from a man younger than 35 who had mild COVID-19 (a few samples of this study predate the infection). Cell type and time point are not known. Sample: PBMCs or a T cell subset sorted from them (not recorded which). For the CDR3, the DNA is TGTGCCAGCAGCTTGACAGGGGGCGATGGCTACACCTTC. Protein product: CASSLTGGDGYTF.